This T cell receptor beta chain came from a study of blood T cell repertoires in COVID-19. The data were produced by immunoSEQ multiplex PCR, yet TCRdb's version contains in-frame clones alone and is incomplete. The sample lists about 180,000 clones, just over 85% occurring once. Donors in Cohort 3 counted as recovered after two negative PCRs, clearance, or symptom resolution. The sample comprised PBMCs or T cells enriched from blood (not recorded which). The receptor comes from a woman aged 18-29 years who had recovered from COVID-19.

As DNA, the CDR3 is TGTGCCAGCAGGGTCGAGGGAGCCTACGAGCAGTACTTC. Translating it yields CASRVEGAYEQYF. This chain uses TRBV3-1 (or the pseudogene TRBV3-2) with TRBJ2-7, with D tentatively TRBD2 (5 bases). The germline CDR1 and CDR2 sequences are LGHDT and YNNKEL (reference sequence). The CDR3 extends over 13 amino acids. Between the trimmed V and J ends, which lost 6 bases and 2 bases, there was a span of 11 bases.